The 4 T cell receptor beta chains listed next were all sequenced from one sample in a study of graft-versus-host responses after intestinal transplantation. Method: immunoSEQ multiplex PCR; TCRdb's copy keeps in-frame clones and lacks some. The sample contains 60,000 to 75,000 clones, about nine tenths of which appear only once. Processing released intraepithelial and lamina propria lymphocytes from the graft tissue. The input for sequencing was ileum tissue, taken approximately 56 weeks after transplant. The source of these receptors is a human patient who received an intestinal transplant, so some T cells may come from the graft donor.

V usage is TRBV27 and J usage is TRBJ2-7, with 8 bases aligning to TRBD1. The germline gives CDR1 MNHEY, CDR2 SMNVEV (reference sequence). The CDR3 consists of 13 residues. After removal of 11 bases from V and 3 bases from J, the junction contained 9 bases not matched to a gene. CDR3: CAWNGQGHYEQYF. The CDR3 nucleotides are TGTGCCTGGAACGGACAGGGCCACTACGAGCAGTACTTC.

This clone was seen only once. The junction and the germline gene differ at one end; a read error may be behind it. The J gene is TRBJ2-2, the V gene TRBV6-5; 8 nucleotides match TRBD1. Germline CDR1 reads MNHEY; CDR2 reads SVGAGI. This CDR3 has 16 amino acids. The CDR3 loop is CASTYTRTGNGGELFF. DNA of the CDR3: TGTGCCAGCACTTACACCCGGACAGGGAACGGCGGGGAGCTGTTTTTT.

The chain links TRBV2 to TRBJ1-3; D gene ambiguous. The V end lost 6 bases, the J end lost 0 bases, and 6 bases lay between the germline ends. This CDR3 contains 13 residues. CDR1 and CDR2 from the germline V gene are SNHLY and FYNNEI. The DNA for the CDR3 is TGTGCCAGCAGGGCTGCCTCTGGAAACACCATATATTTT. It encodes CASRAASGNTIYF.

The rearrangement joins TRBV9 to TRBJ2-4, with D possibly being TRBD2 (6 bases). V lost 0 bases to trimming and J lost 2 bases, with 9 bases between them. Germline loops: CDR1 SGDLS, CDR2 YYNGEE. This CDR3 has 15 residues. The chain's CDR3 is CASSVGGRPKNIQYF. The CDR3 coding sequence is TGTGCCAGCAGCGTAGGGGGGAGGCCCAAAAACATTCAGTACTTC.